This record looks at one T cell receptor beta chain sequence and its context. CDR1 and CDR2 (germline): SGDLS, YYNGEE. CDR3 length: 17 residues. This specimen comes from a study of T cells expressing NK-cell markers. TCRdb re-called the 5' RACE reads and shows each CDR3 protein once, DNA omitted. The sample totals approximately 440,000 distinct CDR3 sequences. The chain carries TRBV9 and TRBJ2-7; TCRdb designates TRBD2, a call that cannot be tested without DNA. This TCR came from a woman between 50 and 59 years old in good health. Sequencing input: blood T cells: a sorted CD56 or NKG2C T cell subset, CD4+ or CD8+ T cells, or bulk PBMC T cells (not recorded which). CDR3 in amino acids: CASSVDTGGGRANEQYF.